A single sample gave rise to the 5 T cell receptor beta chains below, sequenced in a study of T cell responses to AZD1222 COVID-19 vaccine. Repertoires were generated with immunoSEQ multiplex PCR, while TCRdb's copy carries only in-frame clones and drops some. The table lists roughly 120,000 clones, around 90% of them singletons. Specimen: peripheral blood, collected on day 0 of AZD1222 vaccination. These receptors came from an adult in good health.

V is TRBV6-5 and J is TRBJ1-3, with D hard to call. The CDR3 consists of 15 residues. CDR1 is MNHEY, CDR2 SVGAGI, per germline. V was cut by 0 bases and J by 2 bases, with 8 bases left in between. In nucleotides, the CDR3 is TGTGCCAGCAGTTACTCAGGGAAGGCTGGAAACACCATATATTTT. Residues: CASSYSGKAGNTIYF.

The chain links TRBV29-1 to TRBJ2-7; 7 bases match TRBD1. This CDR3 is 13 amino acids long. The ends lost 7 bases at V and 2 bases at J; junction bases unmatched: 8. Germline V lookup: CDR1 SQVTM, CDR2 ANQGSEA. The CDR3 loop reads CSAADRSPYEQYF. DNA for the CDR3: TGCAGCGCAGCGGACAGGTCCCCCTACGAGCAGTACTTC.

The V and J genes are TRBV30 and TRBJ2-1, with 7 bases lining up with TRBD2. CDR3 length: 13 amino acids. The germline V gene has CDR1 GTSNPN and CDR2 SVGIG (reference sequence). The ends lost 0 bases at V and 8 bases at J; junction bases unmatched: 4. The CDR3 spells CAWSVWGGDEQFF. CDR3 coding DNA: TGTGCCTGGAGTGTATGGGGGGGGGATGAGCAGTTCTTC.

The chain uses TRBV28 and TRBJ1-6, with D maybe TRBD1 (5 bases). Germline CDR1 reads MDHEN; CDR2 reads SYDVKM. Trimming left V 5 bases short and J 7 bases short, with 12 bases between. The CDR3 consists of 14 residues. CDR3: CASSPGWGNSPLHF. The CDR3 nucleotides are TGTGCCAGCAGTCCCGGATGGGGGAATTCACCCCTCCACTTT.

This clone was observed a single time. V and J are TRBV10-2 and TRBJ2-2, with TRBD2 as a possible D gene (6 bases). V lost 6 bases, J lost 5 bases, and 13 bases lay in between. The CDR3 spans 14 residues. Germline values: CDR1 WSHSY, CDR2 SAAADI. CDR3 nucleotide sequence: TGCGCCAGCAGGGAGACTAGTAGGACCGGGGAGCTGTTTTTT. The encoded protein is CASRETSRTGELFF.